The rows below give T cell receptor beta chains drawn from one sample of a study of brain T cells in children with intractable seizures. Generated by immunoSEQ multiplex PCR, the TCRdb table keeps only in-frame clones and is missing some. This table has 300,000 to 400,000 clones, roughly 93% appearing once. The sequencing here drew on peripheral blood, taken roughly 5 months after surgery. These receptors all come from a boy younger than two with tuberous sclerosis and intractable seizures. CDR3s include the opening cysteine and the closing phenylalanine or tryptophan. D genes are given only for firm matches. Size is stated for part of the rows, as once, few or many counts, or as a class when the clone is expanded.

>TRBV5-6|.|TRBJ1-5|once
CASSLRTTNQPQHF
TGTGCCAGCAGCTTGAGAACAACCAATCAGCCCCAGCATTTT
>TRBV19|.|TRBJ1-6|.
CASSTQEGINSPLHF
TGTGCCAGTAGTACCCAGGAGGGGATAAATTCACCCCTCCACTTT
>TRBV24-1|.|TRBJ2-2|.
CATSSTNTGELFF
TGTGCCACCAGCTCCACGAACACCGGGGAGCTGTTTTTT
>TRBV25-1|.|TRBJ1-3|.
CASPHHPGEKGNTIYF
TGTGCCAGCCCCCACCACCCAGGGGAGAAAGGAAACACCATATATTTT
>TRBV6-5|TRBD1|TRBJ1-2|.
CASRTRTGANYGYTF
TGTGCCAGCAGGACTCGGACAGGAGCTAACTATGGCTACACCTTC
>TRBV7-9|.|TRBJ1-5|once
CASSPMTGPDQGPQHF
TGTGCCAGCAGCCCAATGACAGGACCAGACCAGGGGCCCCAGCATTTT
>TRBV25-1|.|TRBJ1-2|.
CASSQTESHGYTF
TGTGCCAGCAGCCAGACAGAATCACATGGCTACACCTTC
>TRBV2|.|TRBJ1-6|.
CASVQGNANSPLHF
TGTGCCAGCGTACAGGGAAATGCCAATTCACCCCTCCACTTT
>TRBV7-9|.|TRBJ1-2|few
CASSIQTEPLLVGYTF
TGTGCCAGCAGCATCCAGACAGAGCCGTTATTGGTAGGCTACACCTTC
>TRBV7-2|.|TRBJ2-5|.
CASSLGSVETQYF
TGTGCCAGCAGCTTAGGTAGCGTAGAGACCCAGTACTTC
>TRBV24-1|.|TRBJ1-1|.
CATSERTGSNTEAFF
TGTGCCACCAGTGAGCGCACAGGGTCGAACACTGAAGCTTTCTTT
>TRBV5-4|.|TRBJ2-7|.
CASSLYGREYEQYF
TGTGCCAGCAGCTTGTACGGCAGGGAGTACGAGCAGTACTTC
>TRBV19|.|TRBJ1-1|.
CASSMKGHGAFF
TGTGCCAGTAGTATGAAGGGGCACGGAGCTTTCTTT
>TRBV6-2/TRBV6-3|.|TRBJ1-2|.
CASSRGPDYGYTF
TGTGCCAGCAGCCGCGGTCCGGACTATGGCTACACCTTC
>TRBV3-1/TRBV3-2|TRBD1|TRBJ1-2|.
CASSQGQGESGYTF
TGTGCCAGCAGCCAAGGGCAGGGGGAAAGTGGCTACACCTTC
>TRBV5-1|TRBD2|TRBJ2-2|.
CASSLAVQTSGVTNTGELFF
TGCGCCAGCAGCTTGGCCGTTCAGACTAGCGGGGTTACGAACACCGGGGAGCTGTTTTTT
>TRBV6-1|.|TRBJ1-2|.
CASSVAPTPTNYGYTF
TGTGCCAGCAGTGTAGCCCCCACGCCGACTAACTATGGCTACACCTTC
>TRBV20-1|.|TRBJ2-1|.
CSASLLAGLYNEQFF
TGCAGTGCTAGTTTATTGGCGGGTTTGTACAATGAGCAGTTCTTC
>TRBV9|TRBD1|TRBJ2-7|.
CASSPTPGTALF
TGTGCCAGCAGCCCTACCCCCGGGACAGCTCTCTTC
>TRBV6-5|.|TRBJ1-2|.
CASSPGPQTYGYTF
TGTGCCAGCAGTCCAGGGCCCCAGACCTATGGCTACACCTTC
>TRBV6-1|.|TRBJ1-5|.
CASSEGTYSNQPQHF
TGTGCCAGCAGTGAAGGGACCTATAGCAATCAGCCCCAGCATTTT
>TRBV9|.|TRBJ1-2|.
CASSTPSGGLPLPSDGYTF
TGTGCCAGCAGCACCCCCAGCGGGGGACTTCCCCTACCCTCTGATGGCTACACCTTC
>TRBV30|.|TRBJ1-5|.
CAWSANSNQPQHF
TGTGCCTGGAGTGCAAACAGCAATCAGCCCCAGCATTTT
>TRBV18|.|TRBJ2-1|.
CASSPRVRGIYNEQFF
TGTGCCAGCTCACCAAGGGTTAGAGGAATTTACAATGAGCAGTTCTTC
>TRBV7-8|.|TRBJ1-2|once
CASSTTDNYGYTF
TGTGCCAGCAGCACAACCGACAACTATGGCTACACCTTC
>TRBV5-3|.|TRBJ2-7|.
CARSFLAPRKLGEQYF
TGTGCCAGAAGCTTTCTCGCGCCTAGGAAGTTGGGGGAGCAGTACTTC
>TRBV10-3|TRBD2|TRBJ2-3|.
CAIRPSGARTDTQYF
TGTGCCATCAGACCTAGCGGGGCCCGCACAGATACGCAGTATTTT
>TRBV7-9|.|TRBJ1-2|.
CASSLTSQRSSYGYTF
TGTGCCAGCAGCTTAACGTCACAGAGAAGCTCCTATGGCTACACCTTC
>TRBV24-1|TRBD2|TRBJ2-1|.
CATSDFQLAGGSSYNEQFF
TGTGCCACCAGTGATTTTCAACTAGCGGGAGGGAGCTCCTACAATGAGCAGTTCTTC
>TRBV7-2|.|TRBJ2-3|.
CASSLEASSTDTQYF
TGTGCCAGCAGCCTAGAAGCCTCTAGCACAGATACGCAGTATTTT
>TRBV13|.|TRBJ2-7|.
CASSLGLGEVDEQYF
TGTGCCAGCAGCTTAGGCCTGGGGGAAGTCGACGAGCAGTACTTC
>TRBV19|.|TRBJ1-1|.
CASSTRIHRTEAFF
TGTGCCAGTAGTACACGGATCCACAGAACTGAAGCTTTCTTT
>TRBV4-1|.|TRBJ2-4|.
CASSQDHEMARNIQYF
TGCGCCAGCAGCCAAGATCACGAAATGGCAAGAAACATTCAGTACTTC
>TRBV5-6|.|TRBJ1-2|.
CASSFQRSYTF
TGTGCCAGCAGCTTTCAAAGAAGCTACACCTTC
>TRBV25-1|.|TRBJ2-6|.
CASSEDSYSGANVLTF
TGTGCCAGCAGTGAAGACAGCTACTCTGGGGCCAACGTCCTGACTTTC
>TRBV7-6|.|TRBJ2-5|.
CASSLVADLQETQYF
TGTGCCAGCAGCTTAGTAGCGGACCTCCAAGAGACCCAGTACTTC
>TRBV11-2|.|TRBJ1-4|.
CASSFRDTLSGEKLFF
TGTGCCAGCAGCTTCCGGGACACCTTATCGGGGGAAAAACTGTTTTTT
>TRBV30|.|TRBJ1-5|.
CAWSVRGLGNQPQHF
TGTGCCTGGAGTGTACGAGGGTTAGGCAATCAGCCCCAGCATTTT
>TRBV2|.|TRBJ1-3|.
CASSSNRARNGNTIYF
TGTGCCAGCAGTTCAAACAGGGCTAGAAATGGAAACACCATATATTTT
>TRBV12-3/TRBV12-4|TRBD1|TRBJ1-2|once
CASSRTGGYTF
TGTGCCAGCAGCCGGACAGGTGGCTACACCTTC
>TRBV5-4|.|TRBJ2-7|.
CASSLVPLRSYEQYF
TGTGCCAGCAGCTTGGTTCCCCTTAGGTCCTACGAGCAGTACTTC
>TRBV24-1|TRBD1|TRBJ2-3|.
CATGGQGLWDTQYF
TGTGCCACCGGGGGACAGGGTTTATGGGATACGCAGTATTTT
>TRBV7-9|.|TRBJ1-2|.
CASSLAAQRPEELGYTF
TGTGCCAGCAGCTTAGCGGCGCAGAGGCCGGAGGAGTTGGGCTACACCTTC
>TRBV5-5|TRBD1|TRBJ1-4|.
CASSKKGGHEKLFF
TGTGCCAGCAGCAAAAAAGGGGGCCATGAAAAACTGTTTTTT
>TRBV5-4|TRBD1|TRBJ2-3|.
CASSGGTGTSTDTQYF
TGTGCCAGCAGCGGGGGGACAGGAACTAGCACAGATACGCAGTATTTT
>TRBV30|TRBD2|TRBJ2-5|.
CAWTLGQGGKTQYF
TGTGCCTGGACCCTAGGGCAGGGAGGGAAGACCCAGTACTTC
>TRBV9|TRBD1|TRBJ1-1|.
CASSATGGNTEAFF
TGTGCCAGCAGCGCCACAGGGGGTAACACTGAAGCTTTCTTT
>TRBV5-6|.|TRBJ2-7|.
CASSLGTLYEQYF
TGTGCCAGCAGCTTGGGAACATTGTACGAGCAGTACTTC
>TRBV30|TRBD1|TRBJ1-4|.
CAWGRGGGEVKLFF
TGTGCCTGGGGCCGGGGAGGGGGCGAAGTAAAACTGTTTTTT
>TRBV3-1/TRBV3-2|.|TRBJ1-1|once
CASSQGTANTEAFF
TGTGCCAGCAGCCAAGGCACAGCGAACACTGAAGCTTTCTTT
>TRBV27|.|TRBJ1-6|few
CASRGPRAPLHF
TGTGCCAGCAGGGGACCAAGGGCACCCCTCCACTTT
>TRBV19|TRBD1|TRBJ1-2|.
CASSPVLPGTAANYGYTF
TGTGCCAGTAGTCCCGTACTACCAGGGACAGCAGCTAACTATGGCTACACCTTC
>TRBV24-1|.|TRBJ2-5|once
CATSEDPQGTQYF
TGTGCCACCAGTGAGGACCCACAGGGAACCCAGTACTTC
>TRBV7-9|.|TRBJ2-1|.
CASSPRQVVSYNEQFF
TGTGCCAGCAGCCCACGACAGGTGGTTTCGTACAATGAGCAGTTCTTC
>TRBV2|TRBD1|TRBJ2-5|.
CASSAYRGEAQETQYF
TGTGCCAGCAGTGCCTACAGGGGGGAAGCTCAAGAGACCCAGTACTTC
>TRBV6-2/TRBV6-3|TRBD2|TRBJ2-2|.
CASSPRLAGRLTGELFF
TGTGCCAGCAGCCCTAGACTAGCGGGAAGGTTGACCGGGGAGCTGTTTTTT
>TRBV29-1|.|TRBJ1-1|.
CSVLVTVGNTEAFF
TGCAGCGTTTTGGTGACTGTCGGAAACACTGAAGCTTTCTTT
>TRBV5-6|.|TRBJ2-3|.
CASSLDPDLYPNTQYF
TGTGCCAGCAGCTTGGATCCAGACCTTTACCCCAATACGCAGTATTTT
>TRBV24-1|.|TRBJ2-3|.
CATSDSYTDTQYF
TGTGCCACCAGTGATTCCTACACAGATACGCAGTATTTT